Following are 27 T cell receptor beta chains from one sample sequenced in a study of T cells in Graves' hyperthyroidism and ophthalmopathy (dated by TCRdb to 2018 to 2020). Receptor libraries were prepared by multiplex PCR. TCRdb names Illumina HiSeq 2000 as the instrument used. The TCR beta CDR3 regions were amplified from RNA transcripts. The TCR CDR3 was subjected to a first round of RT-PCR using the HTBI primer set and the Qiagen OneStep RT-PCR kit. The public reads were reprocessed in TCRdb via fastp at Q25 and MiXCR, keeping in-frame beta chains. Every distinct CDR3 protein forms one entry, paired with its most common genes and DNA. The sample table contains roughly 530,000 distinct CDR3 sequences; only one count was recorded for under 20% of them. Around 17% of the sample is in the top ten clones. The sample was blood. These receptors were collected from a woman between 18 and 29 years old with Graves' ophthalmopathy.

The table lists this clonotype with many counts. The chain links TRBV6-1 to TRBJ2-1; 7 bases are shared with TRBD2. The CDR3 contains 14 residues. CDR1 and CDR2 (germline): MNHNS, SASEGT. V trimming: 11 bases; J trimming: 3 bases; junction bases outside the gene matches: 10. CDR3 sequence reads: CASQGGDHYNEQFF. CDR3 sequence (DNA): TGTGCCTCCCAGGGAGGGGACCACTACAATGAGCAGTTCTTC.

This clonotype was counted ten times or more. The V call is TRBV10-3, the J call TRBJ2-3; the match to TRBD2 covers 7 bases. V lost 6 bases to trimming and J lost 6 bases; unmatched junction nucleotides: 9. CDR3 length equals 14 residues. Per the germline V gene, CDR1 is ENHRY and CDR2 is SYGVKD. CDR3 sequence (DNA): TGTGCCATCAGCGATGGGGGGGTGAAGGATACGCAGTATTTT. This translates into CAISDGGVKDTQYF.

A few counts support this clonotype. J is TRBJ1-6 and V is TRBV9; no firm D call. The CDR3 totals 15 residues. CDR1 is SGDLS, CDR2 YYNGEE, per germline. V lost 4 bases, J lost 6 bases, and 14 bases lay in between. This CDR3 is CASSYGPMANSPLHF. As DNA, the CDR3 is TGTGCCAGCAGCTACGGACCCATGGCTAATTCACCCCTCCACTTT.

This clonotype was observed a few times. The chain combines TRBV27 with TRBJ2-3, with TRBD2 identical over 10 bases. Germline V CDR1 and CDR2: MNHEY, SMNVEV (reference sequence). The CDR3 is 16 residues long. Unmatched junction bases numbered 11, after V lost 6 bases and J lost 5 bases. This chain's CDR3 is CASSPLGAGGLDTQYF. The CDR3 DNA reads as TGTGCCAGCAGCCCCTTGGGAGCGGGAGGGTTAGATACGCAGTATTTT.

In DNA, the CDR3 is TGTGCCAGTAGTACCCCAACAGTAGACTATGGCTACACCTTC. This translates into CASSTPTVDYGYTF. The chain carries TRBV19 and TRBJ1-2; D unclear. The germline V gene has CDR1 LNHDA and CDR2 SQIVND (reference sequence). The CDR3 extends over 14 amino acids. V was shortened by 4 bases and J by 3 bases, with 12 bases between the two germline ends. Full variable domain (remainder filled in from reference TRBV19 and TRBJ1-2): DGGITQSPKYLFRKEGQNVTLSCEQNLNHDAMYWYRQDPGQGLRLIYYSQIVNDFQKGDIAEGYSVSREKKESFPLTVTSAQKNPTAFYLCASSTPTVDYGYTFGSGTRLTVV.

A remark on this clonotype: A much more abundant neighbour one base away suggests this may be a read error. The chain has TRBV18 and TRBJ2-7, with D hard to call. V was cut by 2 bases and J by 3 bases, with 11 bases left in between. The CDR3 runs to 14 residues. Germline V gives CDR1 KGHSH, CDR2 LQKENI. CDR3 DNA: TGTGCCAGCTCACCAGGGTCGGTGGACTACGAGCAGTACTTC. Protein sequence: CASSPGSVDYEQYF. The full variable domain, rest sourced from reference TRBV18 and TRBJ2-7, is NAGVMQNPRHLVRRRGQEARLRCSPMKGHSHVYWYRQLPEEGLKFMVYLQKENIIDESGMPKERFSAEFPKEGPSILRIQQVVRGDSAAYFCASSPGSVDYEQYFGPGTRLTVT.

The genes are TRBV15 and TRBJ2-4; 7 nucleotides align to TRBD2. Germline-derived CDR1 and CDR2 are LNHNV and YYDKDF (reference sequence). V was clipped by 3 bases and J by 6 bases; unmatched bases: 5. CDR3 size: 14 residues. The CDR3, as DNA: TGTGCCACCAGCAGGGGGGGGGTAGGAAACATTCAGTACTTC. The encoded protein is CATSRGGVGNIQYF.

The V call is TRBV28, the J call TRBJ1-4, with D unclear. The ends were cut back, 7 bases at V and 4 bases at J, with 13 bases in the middle. This CDR3 contains 14 residues. CDR1 and CDR2 from the germline V gene are MDHEN and SYDVKM. CDR3 nucleotides: TGTGCCAGCAACTTCCCCACAGATAATGAAAAACTGTTTTTT. It translates to CASNFPTDNEKLFF.

The chain joins TRBV28 to TRBJ1-1; D unclear. Trimming took off 2 bases at V and 3 bases at J, with 16 bases between the two ends. CDR1 and CDR2 from the germline V gene are MDHEN and SYDVKM. This CDR3 region has 16 residues. The CDR3 reads CASSLPLDTGDTEAFF. The CDR3 DNA is TGTGCCAGCAGTTTACCCTTAGACACCGGTGACACTGAAGCTTTCTTT.

This clonotype was observed many times. This rearrangement joins TRBV5-1 to TRBJ2-3; a weak D match, TRBD2 (5 bases). Germline V CDR1 and CDR2: SGHRS, YFSETQ. Trimming cost V 0 bases and J 0 bases, with 8 bases left between them. CDR3 length equals 15 residues. For the CDR3, the DNA is TGCGCCAGCAGCTTGGTTTCGGGGAGCACAGATACGCAGTATTTT. Residues: CASSLVSGSTDTQYF.

As regards this clonotype: A much larger clone is a single base away; this may be a read error. The rearrangement uses TRBV2 and TRBJ2-1, with 7 bases that match TRBD1. The CDR3 sequence is 16 residues long. Germline CDR1 reads SNHLY; CDR2 reads FYNNEI. V lost 3 bases and J lost 4; bases outside the gene matches: 9. CDR3 amino acids: CASSDSGQVSYNEQFF. The CDR3 coding sequence is TGTGCCAGCAGTGATTCCGGACAGGTATCTTACAATGAGCAGTTCTTC. The full variable domain, in which reference TRBV2 and TRBJ2-1 provide the parts outside the CDR3, is EPEVTQTPSHQVTQMGQEVILRCVPISNHLYFYWYRQILGQKVEFLVSFYNNEISEKSEIFDDQFSVERPDGSNFTLKIRSTKLEDSAMYFCASSDSGQVSYNEQFFGPGTRLTVL.

In its sample, this clonotype was seen many times. The V and J genes are TRBV11-1 and TRBJ2-2, with 11 bases lining up with TRBD1. There are 16 residues in the CDR3. Per the germline V gene, CDR1 is SGHAT and CDR2 is FQDESV (reference sequence). Unmatched junction bases numbered 5, after V lost 5 bases and J lost 3 bases. CDR3 coding DNA: TGTGCCAGCAGCAGGTGGACAGGGGGCGACACCGGGGAGCTGTTTTTT. Translation: CASSRWTGGDTGELFF.

The sample holds many counts of this clonotype. The chain couples TRBV5-4 to TRBJ1-2; TRBD1 agrees at 9 bases. Trimming at V came to 4 bases and at J to 3 bases, leaving 7 bases not matched to a gene. The CDR3 loop spans 15 amino acids. In germline, CDR1 is SGHNT, CDR2 YYREEE (reference sequence). The CDR3 region is CASSAGTGGDYGYTF. The CDR3 DNA sequence: TGTGCCAGCAGCGCCGGTACAGGGGGCGACTATGGCTACACCTTC.

This clonotype was counted ten times or more. The rearrangement links TRBV20-1 to TRBJ2-7; no firm D call. Trimming cost V 0 bases and J 3 bases, with 9 bases left between them. From germline, CDR1 is DFQATT and CDR2 SNEGSKA (reference sequence). The CDR3 is made up of 13 amino acids. The CDR3 region is CSARDRGRYEQYF. The CDR3 bases are TGCAGTGCTAGAGATCGAGGACGCTACGAGCAGTACTTC.

This clonotype was detected a few times. The CDR3 region has the DNA TGTGCCAGCAGCTTGGGTTCGGGGTTTAACGTCGGGGAGCTGTTTTTT. Encoded protein: CASSLGSGFNVGELFF. The chain joins TRBV13 to TRBJ2-2, with D perhaps matching TRBD2 (5 bases). Trimming stripped 3 bases from V and 7 bases from J, with 18 bases between. The CDR3 is 16 residues long. Germline V gene data show CDR1 as PRHDT and CDR2 as FYEKMQ (reference sequence).

On this clonotype: The conserved phenylalanine or tryptophan is not found at the CDR3 terminus, so this likely reflects a read error. The chain employs TRBV12-3 or TRBV12-4 and TRBJ1-1; 9 bases match TRBD1. This CDR3 region has 15 residues. J gave up 4 bases and V 6 bases, and 9 bases lay outside the gene matches. The CDR3 nucleotides are TGTGCCAGCAGACCTTTCTCGACAGGGGGCACTGAAGCTTTCCTT. Protein sequence: CASRPFSTGGTEAFL.

Turning to this clonotype: It may be a read error: a sequence one base away is much more abundant. The V and J genes are TRBV5-1 and TRBJ2-7; TRBD2 matches at 11 bases. The better agreement between TRBJ2-1 and the DNA end casts doubt on the J call. The CDR3 extends over 14 amino acids. Germline V lookup: CDR1 SGHRS, CDR2 YFSETQ. The DNA for the CDR3 is TGCGCCAGCAGCTGGACTAGCGGGTCCTACGAGCAGTTCTTC. The encoded protein is CASSWTSGSYEQFF.

This clonotype was observed at least ten times. The CDR3 here is CAVRGNPGGYGYTF. For the CDR3, the DNA is TGTGCCGTCAGGGGCAACCCGGGGGGGTATGGCTACACCTTC. The chain uses TRBV30 and TRBJ1-2; the D gene is possibly TRBD1 (6 bases). V was shortened by 8 bases and J by 5 bases, with 21 bases between the two germline ends. The CDR3 sequence is 14 residues long. Germline V lookup: CDR1 GTSNPN, CDR2 SVGIG (reference sequence).

This clonotype was seen many times. The J gene is TRBJ2-1, the V gene TRBV7-2; D is uncertain. The CDR3 covers 15 residues. Trimming left V 0 bases short and J 2 bases short, with 8 bases between. The germline CDR1 and CDR2 sequences are SGHTA and FQGNSA. The CDR3 coding sequence is TGTGCCAGCAGCTTAGCGGAAGTTCCCTACAATGAGCAGTTCTTC. Encoded protein: CASSLAEVPYNEQFF.

This clonotype was recorded a few times. The genes are TRBV4-1 and TRBJ2-3; 8 bases fit TRBD1. Losses at the gene ends were 0 bases for V and 4 bases for J; bases not matched to a gene: 6. From germline, CDR1 is MGHRA and CDR2 YSYEKL. The CDR3 covers 16 residues. CDR3 sequence (DNA): TGCGCCAGCAGCCAAGATGGACAGGGTACTGCAGATACGCAGTATTTT. It translates to CASSQDGQGTADTQYF.

This clonotype showed up many times. The CDR3 DNA follows: TGTGCCAGCAGCCTCCGGACAGGGGGCCGCACAGATACGCAGTATTTT. As protein: CASSLRTGGRTDTQYF. The chain employs TRBV11-3 and TRBJ2-3; 11 bases line up with TRBD1. V was pared by 5 bases and J by 1 base, with 5 bases of the junction left unmatched. Germline V lookup: CDR1 SGHNT, CDR2 YENEEA. The CDR3 spans 16 residues. The full variable domain, in which reference TRBV11-3 and TRBJ2-3 provide the parts outside the CDR3, is EAGVVQSPRYKIIEKKQPVAFWCNPISGHNTLYWYLQNLGQGPELLIRYENEEAVDDSQLPKDRFSAERLKGVDSTLKIQPAELGDSAVYLCASSLRTGGRTDTQYFGPGTRLTVL.

Regarding this clonotype: One base away lies a much larger clone, so this may be a sequencing read error. The gene calls are TRBV27 and TRBJ2-7, with 10 bases lining up with TRBD1. The CDR3 is 14 residues long. The germline V gene encodes CDR1 MNHEY and CDR2 SMNVEV (reference sequence). The CDR3 DNA is TGTGCCAACAGTTCAGGGACAGGGGCGACCGAGCAGTACTTC. This gives the protein CANSSGTGATEQYF.

The chain recombines TRBV24-1 with TRBJ1-5, with 8 bases that match TRBD1. The V gene end was trimmed by 3 bases and the J gene end by 4 bases; junction bases not matched to a gene: 7. Looked up from germline, CDR1 is KGHDR and CDR2 is SFDVKD. This CDR3 has 16 residues. The CDR3 spells CATSDATGGINQPQHF. CDR3 sequence (DNA): TGTGCCACCAGTGATGCTACAGGGGGGATTAATCAGCCCCAGCATTTT.

This clonotype occurred once. CDR3 residues: CASSGPRPEKLFF. For the CDR3, the DNA is TGCGCCAGCAGTGGCCCCAGGCCTGAAAAACTGTTTTTT. The V gene is TRBV10-2, the J gene TRBJ1-4; unclear D gene. V was shortened by 4 bases and J by 7 bases, with 10 bases between the two germline ends. CDR1 and CDR2 (germline): WSHSY, SAAADI. The CDR3 length is 13 residues.

There are many counts of this clonotype. This chain uses TRBV7-9 with TRBJ1-1, with D unclear. With 2 bases removed from V and 4 bases from J, the gap between germline ends came to 14 bases. Germline CDR1 reads SEHNR; CDR2 reads FQNEAQ (reference sequence). The CDR3 consists of 15 residues. This chain's CDR3 is CASSLMLDKGTEAFF. For the CDR3, the DNA is TGTGCCAGCAGCTTAATGCTTGATAAGGGCACTGAAGCTTTCTTT.

This sequence joins TRBV7-9 and TRBJ2-1; tentative D call: TRBD2 (6 bases). There are 15 residues in the CDR3. The germline V gene has CDR1 SEHNR and CDR2 FQNEAQ (reference sequence). V lost 3 bases, J lost 2 bases, and 11 bases lay in between. This chain's CDR3 is CASSFGAGTYNEQFF. The CDR3 DNA reads TGTGCCAGCAGCTTTGGGGCGGGGACCTACAATGAGCAGTTCTTC.

The chain uses TRBV27 and TRBJ2-4; D possibly corresponds to TRBD1 (6 bases). V was trimmed by 11 bases and J by 3 bases, leaving 17 bases between them. This CDR3 comprises 14 residues. In germline, CDR1 is MNHEY, CDR2 SMNVEV (reference sequence). This CDR3 is CASREGGSKNIQYF. Written as DNA, the CDR3 is TGTGCCTCAAGGGAAGGGGGAAGCAAAAACATTCAGTACTTC.